Given below is one T cell receptor beta chain in context. Ten or more counts support this clonotype. Its antigen target is currently unknown. No base quality information exists; no much larger clone differs at one position. The germline V gene encodes CDR1 SGHTA and CDR2 FQGTGA. V is reduced by 1 base and J by 2 bases, leaving a spacing of 11 bases between them. There are 15 amino acids in the CDR3, from cysteine to phenylalanine inclusive. The retained sequence is limited to the CDR3, 45 bases, with the frame set at the first base. The sample comes from a study of CD8+CD57+ T cells in acquired aplastic anemia (dated by TCRdb to the late 2010s). Notes on the research overall: Extracted DNA from sorted CD4+ and CD8+ cells averaged 3.2 ug, ranging from roughly 0.17 to 27.4 ug. A CD8+CD57+ expansion meant a frequency higher than the mean frequency seen in healthy subjects. The paper's findings and limits, for the study overall: No significant difference in CD8+ Simpson's diversity was found between patients and healthy controls (P=0.060). Some 31 CD8+ CDR3 sequences were shared between patients and controls but appeared highly expressed in patients and within their immunodominant clones.

Genomic DNA was used as template for profiling of TCR beta VDJ combinations and CDR3 sequences. TCR repertoire sequencing was run on an Illumina HiSeq 2000. The paper's data handling went like this. Repertoires were assessed using TRBV/TRBJ rearrangement plots, CDR3 size and DJ length profiles, and Simpson's diversity index. Whichever DNA sequence was most abundant in the deep sequencing data was defined as the immunodominant clone. CDR3 amino acid sequences were screened for sharing across subjects and compared with published repertoires and the VDJdb database. In-frame beta chains were kept once TCRdb had trimmed the public reads at Q25 with fastp and called clones with MiXCR. Rows with a matching CDR3 protein are joined into one entry that keeps the most common DNA and genes. What appears here as the V and J calls and clone size reflects TCRdb's work, not the paper's. Present in this sample are roughly 290,000 distinct CDR3 sequences, approximately 58% of which were seen just once. The ten largest clones take up 1% to 1.5% of the sample.

Patients chosen for sequencing had shown expansion of CD8+CD57+ cells by flow cytometry. All patients had severe acquired aplastic anemia diagnosed by International Study of Aplastic Anemia and Agranulocytosis and Camitta criteria. No patient had received any therapy when blood was sampled. In the study, sorted CD4+ and CD8+ blood T cells from patients with severe aplastic anemia and from healthy subjects underwent deep sequencing of TCR repertoires. Patients were enrolled in the USA under clinicaltrials.gov protocols 00001620, 01623167, 00001397, 00071045, 00081523 and 00961064. Ficoll-Paque density gradient centrifugation was used to isolate peripheral blood mononuclear cells. Before DNA extraction, CD4+ and CD8+ T cells were sorted by FACS or by magnetic beads.

The rearrangement joined TRBV7-3 to TRBJ2-5, with an unclear D gene assignment. This receptor was identified in a human donor with aplastic anemia. Input material: sorted CD4+, CD8+, or CD8+CD57+ T cells (not recorded which) from PBMCs. The DNA sequence is given as TGTGCCAGCAGCTTAATTCCGGCGGAGCAAGAGACCCAGTACTTC. It translates to CASSLIPAEQETQYF.